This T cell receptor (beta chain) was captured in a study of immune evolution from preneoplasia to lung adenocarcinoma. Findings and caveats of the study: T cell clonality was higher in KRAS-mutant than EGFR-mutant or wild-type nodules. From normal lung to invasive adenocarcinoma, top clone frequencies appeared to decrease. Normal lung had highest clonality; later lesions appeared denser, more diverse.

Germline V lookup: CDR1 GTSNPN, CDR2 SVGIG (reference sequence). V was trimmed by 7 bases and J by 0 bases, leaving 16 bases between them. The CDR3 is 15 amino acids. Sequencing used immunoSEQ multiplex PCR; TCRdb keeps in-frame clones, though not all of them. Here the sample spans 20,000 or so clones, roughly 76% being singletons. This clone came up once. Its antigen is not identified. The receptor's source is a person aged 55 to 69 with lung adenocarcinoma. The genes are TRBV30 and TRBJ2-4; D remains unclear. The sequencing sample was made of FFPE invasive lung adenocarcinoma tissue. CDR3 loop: CASEDPSLAKNIQYF. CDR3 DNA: TGTGCCTCCGAGGACCCTAGTCTAGCCAAAAACATTCAGTACTTC.